This T cell receptor beta chain was identified in a study of cytomegalovirus exposure and HLA in healthy donors. General study results and limits: At a 0.05 false discovery rate, a later analysis found 18,000 or so TCR beta sequences to be associated with HLA alleles. Sequencing likely generated an artifact that appeared as a cluster of highly shared sequence variants. Rarity marked most TCR sequences, yet some public TCRs occurred in many donors. It was in a later analysis that TCR association rates were seen to vary by HLA locus, highest for DRB1 and lowest for HLA-C.

The PCR contained 60 Vbeta and 13 Jbeta primers. Repertoires were generated with immunoSEQ multiplex PCR, while TCRdb's copy carries only in-frame clones and drops some. The sample has under 300,000 clones, approximately 85% seen once. The germline V gene encodes CDR1 MNHEY and CDR2 SVGAGI. V lost 5 bases to trimming and J lost 2 bases; unmatched junction nucleotides: 2. There are 13 residues in the CDR3. Notes on this clone: Its antigen remains unidentified.

The chain has TRBV6-5 and TRBJ1-2, with 7 bases matching TRBD1. Sequencing was carried out using PBMCs. The clonotype comes from a middle-aged woman in good health and CMV-seropositive. CDR3 protein: CASSRTGNYGYTF. The CDR3 DNA sequence: TGTGCCAGCAGTCGGACAGGAAACTATGGCTACACCTTC.